The rows below give T cell receptor beta chains drawn from one sample of a study of shared clonotypes between healthy human individuals. Method: immunoSEQ multiplex PCR; TCRdb's copy keeps in-frame clones and lacks some. The data hold roughly 530,000 clones, with approximately 95% observed a single time. Input material: naive CD4+ T cells sorted from blood. These receptors originate from a woman aged 25 to 39 in good health. The CDR3 runs from the conserved cysteine through the conserved F or W. The order of the fields is V gene, CDR3 protein.

TRBV12-5,CASGLVRKDRGSRITDTQYF
TRBV6-6,CASRGGSGANVLTF
TRBV12-2,CASRLAPRLAGGPCYEQYF
TRBV11-2,CASSFSTSSYQETQYF
TRBV7-9,CASSLDQNQNTEAFF
TRBV18,CASPPQGRLNTEAFF
TRBV19,CASSIARASGRAANEQFF
TRBV5-6,CASSSPSGASYEQYF
TRBV30,CAWSVHLVDTQYF
TRBV5-1,CASSLLEGGTEAFF